The 16 T cell receptor beta chains below all came from one sample that was sequenced in a study of blood T cell repertoires in COVID-19. TCRdb's copy holds only in-frame clones and misses some; the assay was immunoSEQ multiplex PCR. The sample lists roughly 120,000 clones, around 76% occurring once. The sample was peripheral blood. The receptors come from a man older than 75 with COVID-19, enrolled during active disease.

The chain recombines TRBV13 with TRBJ1-4; TRBD1 matches 11 bases. Germline V gene data show CDR1 as PRHDT and CDR2 as FYEKMQ (reference sequence). V was pared by 5 bases and J by 10 bases, with 6 bases of the junction left unmatched. The CDR3 totals 14 residues. As DNA, the CDR3 is TGTGCCAGCAGCCTCGGGACAGGGGGAGGAAAACTGTTTTTT. The encoded protein is CASSLGTGGGKLFF.

This clone has a handful of counts. This sequence joins TRBV12-3 or TRBV12-4 and TRBJ2-7; perhaps TRBD2 as D (5 bases). V lost 3 bases and J 2 bases, leaving 5 bases between the germline ends. This CDR3 comprises 12 residues. In DNA form, the CDR3 reads TGTGCCAGCAGTTTCGGGACCTACGAGCAGTACTTC. Residues: CASSFGTYEQYF.

The rearrangement links TRBV2 to TRBJ2-3, with 12 bases fitting TRBD2. Germline-derived CDR1 and CDR2 are SNHLY and FYNNEI. With 5 bases clipped from V and 8 bases from J, the junction kept 8 bases outside the gene matches. This CDR3 has 15 amino acids. CDR3 region: CASSILAGGTGTQYF. The DNA of the CDR3 is TGTGCCAGCAGTATACTAGCGGGGGGCACGGGTACGCAGTATTTT. Filled out from reference TRBV2 and TRBJ2-3, the complete variable domain reads EPEVTQTPSHQVTQMGQEVILRCVPISNHLYFYWYRQILGQKVEFLVSFYNNEISEKSEIFDDQFSVERPDGSNFTLKIRSTKLEDSAMYFCASSILAGGTGTQYFGPGTRLTVL.

This clone was seen a single time. This chain links TRBV18 with TRBJ2-7, with 9 bases identical to TRBD1. CDR3 length: 15 amino acids. Trimming cost V 0 bases and J 2 bases; bases outside gene matches: 2. Germline values: CDR1 KGHSH, CDR2 LQKENI. The CDR3 loop reads CASSPPDRGPYEQYF. CDR3 nucleotides: TGTGCCAGCTCACCACCGGACAGGGGTCCCTACGAGCAGTACTTC. The whole variable domain, remainder taken from reference TRBV18 and TRBJ2-7, is NAGVMQNPRHLVRRRGQEARLRCSPMKGHSHVYWYRQLPEEGLKFMVYLQKENIIDESGMPKERFSAEFPKEGPSILRIQQVVRGDSAAYFCASSPPDRGPYEQYFGPGTRLTVT.

The rearrangement uses TRBV21-1 and TRBJ2-1; no DNA check was done on the table's D call, TRBD2. TRBV21-1 is described as a pseudogene. The CDR3 sequence is 16 residues long. CDR3 region: CASIKRYAGPYNEQFF. The CDR3 DNA sequence: TGTGCCAGCATCAAAAGGTACGCGGGACCCTACAATGAGCAGTTCTTC.

V usage is TRBV20-1 and J usage is TRBJ1-3; possibly TRBD1 for D (6 bases). From germline, CDR1 is DFQATT and CDR2 SNEGSKA (reference sequence). V lost 3 bases, J lost 2 bases, and 14 bases lay in between. This CDR3 contains 15 residues. This chain's CDR3 is CSASGVGTTGNTIYF. The CDR3 DNA reads TGCAGTGCTAGTGGGGTGGGGACAACTGGAAACACCATATATTTT.

The chain is built from TRBV4-2 and TRBJ2-5; 9 bases align to TRBD2. Germline V lookup: CDR1 LGHNA, CDR2 YNFKEQ. V shed 0 bases and J 2 bases; nucleotides not matched to a gene: 10. The CDR3 has 18 residues. CDR3 loop: CASSQDPGSGRLQETQYF. The DNA of the CDR3 is TGTGCCAGCAGCCAAGATCCGGGGAGCGGGAGGTTACAAGAGACCCAGTACTTC.

The V gene is TRBV5-1, the J gene TRBJ2-3; D not resolved. The CDR3 runs to 14 residues. Germline CDR1 SGHRS, CDR2 YFSETQ. Trimming stripped 6 bases from V and 0 bases from J, with 11 bases between. CDR3 DNA: TGCGCCAGCACCAGACTCGGGAGCACAGATACGCAGTATTTT. Translation: CASTRLGSTDTQYF.

The chain has TRBV10-1 and TRBJ2-7; the D is unclear. CDR3 length equals 13 residues. The V gene lost 4 bases and the J gene lost 2 bases, with 9 bases spanning the gap. Germline V lookup: CDR1 WNHNN, CDR2 SYGVQD (reference sequence). DNA for the CDR3: TGCGCCAGCAGTGCGATAGACACCTACGAGCAGTACTTC. Amino acids: CASSAIDTYEQYF.

V gene TRBV5-1 combines with J gene TRBJ2-6; TRBD2 might be the D (5 bases). V lost 4 bases and J 2 bases, leaving 16 bases between the germline ends. The CDR3 runs to 17 residues. CDR1 SGHRS and CDR2 YFSETQ come from the germline V gene. CDR3 region: CASSLDPSYAGANVLTF. The DNA of the CDR3 is TGCGCCAGCAGCCTCGACCCTAGCTACGCTGGGGCCAACGTCCTGACTTTC.

The rearrangement links TRBV9 to TRBJ2-3; 10 bases map to TRBD1. The CDR3 is 14 amino acids. The V gene end was trimmed by 4 bases and the J gene end by 3 bases; junction bases not matched to a gene: 2. In germline, CDR1 is SGDLS, CDR2 YYNGEE. The CDR3 loop reads CASSWTGGTDTQYF. CDR3 DNA sequence: TGTGCCAGCAGCTGGACAGGGGGGACAGATACGCAGTATTTT.

The CDR3 bases are TGTGCCAGCAGTCCTATGACAGAGAGCTACGAGCAGTACTTC. This translates into CASSPMTESYEQYF. This chain connects TRBV27 to TRBJ2-7; D perhaps matches TRBD1 (5 bases). Deletions cut 5 bases from V and 3 bases from J, with 14 bases between. This CDR3 is built from 14 residues. CDR1 MNHEY and CDR2 SMNVEV come from the germline V gene (reference sequence).

Remarks on this clone: At one end, the junction sequence differs from germline, possibly due to a read error. V is TRBV7-7 and J is TRBJ2-5; D possibly corresponds to TRBD1 (6 bases). The CDR3 contains 13 residues. CDR1 and CDR2 from the germline V gene are SSHAT and FNYEAQ (reference sequence). The CDR3 coding sequence is TGTGCTAGCAGCTTAGCAGGGGCTGAGACCCAGTACTTC. It encodes CASSLAGAETQYF. The full variable domain, with the rest looked up from reference TRBV7-7 and TRBJ2-5, is GAGVSQSPRYKVTKRGQDVTLRCDPISSHATLYWYQQALGQGPEFLTYFNYEAQPDKSGLPSDRFSAERPEGSISTLTIQRTEQRDSAMYRCASSLAGAETQYFGPGTRLLVL.

This CDR3 reads CASSQAVGLAGVLRIDEQYF. The CDR3 coding sequence is TGTGCCAGCAGCCAAGCGGTTGGGCTAGCGGGAGTCCTTAGGATCGACGAGCAGTACTTC. This chain joins TRBV3-1 (or the pseudogene TRBV3-2) and TRBJ2-7, with 10 bases identical to TRBD2. The length of the CDR3 is 20 residues. The germline CDR1 and CDR2 sequences are LGHDT and YNNKEL (reference sequence). With V trimmed by 1 base and J by 5 bases, 20 bases remained unmatched.

This sequence joins TRBV5-5 and TRBJ2-1, with D unclear. The germline V gene encodes CDR1 SGHKS and CDR2 YYEKEE (reference sequence). V was pared by 2 bases and J by 1 base, with 7 bases between. The length of the CDR3 is 14 residues. The CDR3 spells CASSFGDSYNEQFF. The CDR3 region has the DNA TGTGCCAGCAGCTTCGGTGATTCCTACAATGAGCAGTTCTTC.

The chain combines TRBV7-9 with TRBJ2-1; 7 bases map to TRBD1. After removal of 2 bases from V and 4 bases from J, the junction contained 5 bases not matched to a gene. The CDR3 has 15 residues. Per the germline V gene, CDR1 is SEHNR and CDR2 is FQNEAQ (reference sequence). CDR3: CASSLMGTEYNEQFF. CDR3 nucleotide sequence: TGTGCCAGCAGCTTAATGGGGACAGAATACAATGAGCAGTTCTTC.